Listed here is a single T cell receptor beta chain. Germline CDR1 and CDR2: MNHNS and SASEGT. Unmatched junction bases numbered 7, after V lost 0 bases and J lost 1 base. The CDR3 covers 17 residues. This sample was included in a study of blood T cell repertoires in COVID-19. Study background: Nucleic acid was either cDNA or gDNA, and it came from T cells, B-cell-depleted T cells, or PBMCs.

Some clones are missing from TCRdb's copy, which holds only in-frame ones; the method was immunoSEQ multiplex PCR. The table shows about 250,000 clones, with about 85% occurring only once. Specimen: peripheral blood. This sequence originates from a man younger than 35 with active or convalescent COVID-19. The genes are TRBV6-1 and TRBJ1-1; 8 bases fit TRBD1. CDR3 DNA sequence: TGTGCCAGCAGTGAAGCGTATGGACAGGGATCGAACACTGAAGCTTTCTTT. Its protein is CASSEAYGQGSNTEAFF.